The 32 T cell receptor beta chains below come from one sample, sequenced in a study of blood T cell repertoires in COVID-19. Only in-frame clones appear in the TCRdb table, and some are missing; sequencing was by immunoSEQ multiplex PCR. The repertoire holds some 90,000 clones, with roughly nine tenths as singletons. Sequencing input: peripheral blood. These receptors were taken from a man aged 50 to 59 with acute or convalescent COVID-19.

The chain recombines TRBV27 with TRBJ1-2, with D perhaps matching TRBD1 (5 bases). The CDR3 spans 14 residues. The V and J ends lost 2 bases and 8 bases respectively, with 15 bases between them. CDR1 and CDR2 (germline): MNHEY, SMNVEV (reference sequence). This CDR3 is CASSLDPGRAGYTF. CDR3 in DNA: TGTGCCAGCAGTTTAGATCCGGGCAGGGCCGGCTACACCTTC.

The chain couples TRBV11-3 to TRBJ2-2; 12 positions match TRBD1. CDR1 is SGHNT, CDR2 YENEEA, per germline. Trimming took 2 bases from V and 6 from J; bases not matched to a gene: 7. The CDR3 consists of 17 residues. Here the CDR3 reads CASSLLGTGGAAGELFF. The CDR3 DNA sequence: TGTGCCAGCAGCTTACTCGGGACAGGGGGCGCAGCCGGGGAGCTGTTTTTT.

This chain uses TRBV7-9 with TRBJ2-3, with a possible D match to TRBD2 (6 bases). V was clipped by 1 base and J by 4 bases, with 9 bases between them. CDR1 and CDR2 (germline): SEHNR, FQNEAQ (reference sequence). The CDR3 runs to 14 residues. CDR3 sequence: CASSLVGGSDTQYF. For the CDR3, the DNA is TGTGCCAGCAGCTTAGTTGGGGGGTCAGATACGCAGTATTTT.

The rearrangement uses TRBV19 and TRBJ2-7, with D possibly TRBD2 on 5 matching bases. Trimming pared 1 base from V and 4 bases from J, leaving 8 bases between. The CDR3 sequence is 13 residues long. CDR1 and CDR2 (germline): LNHDA, SQIVND (reference sequence). The CDR3 region has the DNA TGTGCCAGTAGTATAGCTCCGGGGTACGAGCAGTACGTC. Its protein is CASSIAPGYEQYV.

The chain combines TRBV10-3 with TRBJ2-5; D uncertain. This CDR3 contains 14 residues. V lost 10 bases to trimming and J lost 0 bases, with 15 bases between them. CDR1 is ENHRY and CDR2 is SYGVKD in the germline V gene. CDR3 loop: CATAAPEYQETQYF. In nucleotides, the CDR3 is TGTGCCACCGCCGCACCCGAGTACCAAGAGACCCAGTACTTC.

The gene calls are TRBV19 and TRBJ1-1; D call uncertain. The V gene's germline CDR1 is LNHDA and CDR2 SQIVND (reference sequence). V shed 3 bases and J shed 3 bases, with 8 bases lying between them. The CDR3 is 13 residues long. CDR3 nucleotide sequence: TGTGCCAGTAGTATCTTGGCAGACACTGAAGCTTTCTTT. Its translation: CASSILADTEAFF.

The chain has TRBV7-2 and TRBJ2-1; the D is unclear. The CDR3 length is 16 residues. Germline V gene sequence: CDR1 SGHTA, CDR2 FQGNSA. V was shortened by 0 bases and J by 0 bases, with 9 bases between the two germline ends. The CDR3 coding sequence is TGTGCCAGCAGCTTAGCGGTGGGCAGCTCCTACAATGAGCAGTTCTTC. Amino acid sequence: CASSLAVGSSYNEQFF.

This clone was found a few times. V is TRBV3-1 (or the pseudogene TRBV3-2) and J is TRBJ1-3; D unresolved. Germline values: CDR1 LGHDT, CDR2 YNNKEL (reference sequence). This CDR3 region has 15 residues. V dropped 3 bases and J dropped 1 base, with 10 bases sitting between them. CDR3 coding DNA: TGTGCCAGCAGCCATCGGGCGGGGTCTGGAAACACCATATATTTT. Protein sequence: CASSHRAGSGNTIYF.

The rearrangement uses TRBV18 and TRBJ1-2; TRBD1 aligns across 7 bases. This CDR3 region has 14 residues. CDR1 is KGHSH and CDR2 is LQKENI in the germline V gene. After removal of 6 bases from V and 2 bases from J, the junction contained 6 bases not matched to a gene. The CDR3 coding sequence is TGTGCCAGCTCCTCCAAACAGGGGAACTATGGCTACACCTTC. Its translation: CASSSKQGNYGYTF.

The chain combines TRBV21-1 with TRBJ1-1; TRBD1 was called by the table and not checked on the DNA. TRBV21-1 is designated a pseudogene. The CDR3 covers 17 residues. This chain's CDR3 is CASSKPDRESAPNEAFF. The CDR3, as DNA: TGTGCCAGCAGCAAACCCGACAGGGAGAGTGCCCCAAATGAAGCTTTCTTT.

DNA for the CDR3: TGTGCCAGCAGTCCCCTGAACACCGGGGAGCTGTTTTTT. The encoded protein is CASSPLNTGELFF. The chain employs TRBV3-1 (or the pseudogene TRBV3-2) and TRBJ2-2, with no clear D. CDR1 and CDR2 (germline): LGHDT, YNNKEL (reference sequence). CDR3 length: 13 amino acids. V was trimmed by 6 bases and J by 1 base, leaving 6 bases between them.

The rearrangement joins TRBV5-1 to TRBJ2-2, with 8 bases identical to TRBD1. CDR3 size: 15 residues. Germline assignment: CDR1 SGHRS and CDR2 YFSETQ. After removal of 4 bases from V and 5 bases from J, the junction contained 7 bases not matched to a gene. CDR3 DNA: TGCGCCAGCAGCATATCGACAGGGGAGACCGGGGAGCTGTTTTTT. Translated, it gives CASSISTGETGELFF.

This chain connects TRBV4-2 to TRBJ1-5; the D gene is possibly TRBD1 (6 bases). V shed 4 bases and J shed 6 bases, with 16 bases lying between them. CDR1 and CDR2 from the germline V gene are LGHNA and YNFKEQ. This CDR3 has 15 amino acids. CDR3 amino acids: CASSPGGGAGQPQHF. The CDR3 nucleotides are TGTGCCAGCAGCCCCGGAGGGGGGGCAGGTCAGCCCCAGCATTTT.

This clone was seen many times. The chain employs TRBV29-1 and TRBJ1-1; D is possibly TRBD1 (6 bases). The CDR3 spans 12 residues. V dropped 4 bases and J dropped 6 bases, with 12 bases sitting between them. Germline loops: CDR1 SQVTM, CDR2 ANQGSEA. CDR3 sequence: CSVVQQGAEAFF. Here the CDR3 DNA reads TGCAGCGTTGTACAACAGGGAGCTGAAGCTTTCTTT.

The rearrangement joins TRBV11-1 to TRBJ1-1, with D uncertain. The CDR3 is 11 amino acids. The V end was cut by 1 base, the J end by 10 bases, with 7 bases between. Germline V CDR1 and CDR2: SGHAT, FQDESV (reference sequence). The CDR3 is CASSLGSRAFF. The CDR3 nucleotides are TGTGCCAGCAGCTTAGGCTCGAGAGCTTTCTTT.

This clone was counted a few times. This sequence joins TRBV19 and TRBJ1-2, with 9 bases fitting TRBD1. Germline V CDR1 and CDR2: LNHDA, SQIVND (reference sequence). This CDR3 region has 14 residues. The V gene end was trimmed by 7 bases and the J gene end by 4 bases; junction bases not matched to a gene: 7. The CDR3 sequence is CASTMGTGSYGYTF. As DNA, the CDR3 is TGTGCCAGTACCATGGGGACAGGGTCCTATGGCTACACCTTC.

J is TRBJ1-1 and V is TRBV12-3 or TRBV12-4; D gene ambiguous. The CDR3 is 12 residues long. The germline V and J ends were trimmed by 6 bases and 3 bases, with 8 bases remaining between them. CDR3 sequence reads: CASRPGYTEAFF. CDR3 nucleotide sequence: TGTGCCAGCAGACCCGGGTACACTGAAGCTTTCTTT.

V is TRBV3-1 (or the pseudogene TRBV3-2) and J is TRBJ1-1, with a possible D match to TRBD1 (5 bases). Trimming cost V 5 bases and J 11 bases, with 15 bases left between them. The CDR3 length is 12 residues. Germline V gives CDR1 LGHDT, CDR2 YNNKEL (reference sequence). In DNA, the CDR3 is TGTGCCAGCAGCAGCGGCAGGGAGGGGGCTTTCTTT. Residues: CASSSGREGAFF.

This clone has only one observation. The identical CDR3 is also encoded by other nucleotide sequences in the sample. The gene calls are TRBV18 and TRBJ1-3; D ambiguous. The germline V and J ends were trimmed by 3 bases and 4 bases, with 7 bases remaining between them. This CDR3 has 13 amino acids. The germline CDR1 and CDR2 sequences are KGHSH and LQKENI. CDR3 amino acids: CASSPSGGNTIYF. Written as DNA, the CDR3 is TGTGCCAGCTCACCTTCAGGAGGAAACACCATATATTTT.

This chain connects TRBV19 to TRBJ2-3; 9 bases fit TRBD2. Losses at the gene ends were 6 bases for V and 4 bases for J; bases not matched to a gene: 8. From germline, CDR1 is LNHDA and CDR2 SQIVND (reference sequence). CDR3 length: 15 residues. This CDR3 is CASSPPGLAADTQYF. CDR3 bases: TGTGCCAGTAGCCCACCGGGACTAGCAGCAGATACGCAGTATTTT. Looking up the rest from reference TRBV19 and TRBJ2-3 gives the full variable domain: DGGITQSPKYLFRKEGQNVTLSCEQNLNHDAMYWYRQDPGQGLRLIYYSQIVNDFQKGDIAEGYSVSREKKESFPLTVTSAQKNPTAFYLCASSPPGLAADTQYFGPGTRLTVL.

The V gene is TRBV7-2, the J gene TRBJ2-3, with 7 bases aligning to TRBD1. The CDR3 is 14 residues long. V gave up 5 bases and J gave up 4 bases; unmatched junction bases: 6. Germline CDR1 is SGHTA and CDR2 is FQGNSA. CDR3 in DNA: TGTGCCAGCAGCATCGAGGGGGCGTCAGATACGCAGTATTTT. It codes for CASSIEGASDTQYF. Using reference TRBV7-2 and TRBJ2-3 for the parts outside the CDR3, the full variable domain is GAGVSQSPSNKVTEKGKDVELRCDPISGHTALYWYRQSLGQGLEFLIYFQGNSAPDKSGLPSDRFSAERTGGSVSTLTIQRTQQEDSAVYLCASSIEGASDTQYFGPGTRLTVL.

In this sample, this clone turned up once. V gene TRBV18 combines with J gene TRBJ2-2; D gene ambiguous. The germline gives CDR1 KGHSH, CDR2 LQKENI. The V end was cut by 2 bases, the J end by 2 bases, with 6 bases between. The CDR3 totals 14 residues. The CDR3 spells CASSPILNTGELFF. CDR3 coding DNA: TGTGCCAGCTCACCAATATTAAACACCGGGGAGCTGTTTTTT.

The V and J genes are TRBV19 and TRBJ2-5; 8 bases are shared with TRBD2. Germline CDR1 reads LNHDA; CDR2 reads SQIVND (reference sequence). V lost 6 bases and J lost 1; bases outside the gene matches: 4. The CDR3 is made up of 14 amino acids. CDR3 bases: TGTGCCAGTAGCGCGGGGGGCCTCCAAGAGACCCAGTACTTC. This gives the protein CASSAGGLQETQYF. The entire variable domain, with the rest obtained from reference TRBV19 and TRBJ2-5, is as follows: DGGITQSPKYLFRKEGQNVTLSCEQNLNHDAMYWYRQDPGQGLRLIYYSQIVNDFQKGDIAEGYSVSREKKESFPLTVTSAQKNPTAFYLCASSAGGLQETQYFGPGTRLLVL.

The chain combines TRBV4-2 with TRBJ2-2, with a possible D match to TRBD1 (6 bases). This CDR3 has 17 amino acids. Germline CDR1 and CDR2: LGHNA and YNFKEQ. Trimming stripped 4 bases from V and 1 base from J, with 16 bases between. The chain's CDR3 is CASSLTGSSGNTGELFF. As DNA, the CDR3 is TGTGCCAGCAGCCTTACAGGGTCATCGGGGAACACCGGGGAGCTGTTTTTT.

The chain uses TRBV2 and TRBJ2-1; TRBD1 might be the D (5 bases). The V and J ends lost 3 bases and 6 bases respectively, with 12 bases between them. CDR3 length: 14 residues. Germline V gene lookup returns CDR1 SNHLY and CDR2 FYNNEI. DNA of the CDR3: TGTGCCAGCAGTGATGGCTCCAGGGCCAATGAGCAGTTCTTC. It translates to CASSDGSRANEQFF. Full variable domain (missing parts from reference TRBV2 and TRBJ2-1): EPEVTQTPSHQVTQMGQEVILRCVPISNHLYFYWYRQILGQKVEFLVSFYNNEISEKSEIFDDQFSVERPDGSNFTLKIRSTKLEDSAMYFCASSDGSRANEQFFGPGTRLTVL.

This clone was recorded once. The V gene is TRBV7-9, the J gene TRBJ1-1; no firm D call. Per germline, CDR1 SEHNR and CDR2 FQNEAQ (reference sequence). CDR3 length equals 14 residues. Trimming took off 4 bases at V and 5 bases at J, with 14 bases between the two ends. The CDR3 region has the DNA TGTGCCAGCAGCTCGGGTTACGAGAAGACTGAAGCTTTCTTT. Protein sequence: CASSSGYEKTEAFF.

The chain combines TRBV5-1 with TRBJ1-2, with D possibly TRBD1 on 6 matching bases. Per germline, CDR1 SGHRS and CDR2 YFSETQ. V was trimmed by 6 bases and J by 8 bases, leaving 20 bases between them. The CDR3 consists of 14 residues. The CDR3, as DNA: TGCGCCAGCACCATGGGCCAGGGGAATTTGGGCTACACCTTC. This gives the protein CASTMGQGNLGYTF.

This clone was seen a single time. The chain recombines TRBV6-5 with TRBJ1-2; 12 bases agree with TRBD1. CDR3 length: 15 amino acids. CDR1 is MNHEY and CDR2 is SVGAGI in the germline V gene. After removal of 2 bases from V and 8 bases from J, the junction contained 6 bases not matched to a gene. The DNA of the CDR3 is TGTGCCAGCAGTTACACCGGGACAGGGGGCGAGGGCTACACCTTC. This codes for CASSYTGTGGEGYTF.

This chain joins TRBV5-5 and TRBJ1-4; a weak D match, TRBD1 (5 bases). CDR1 and CDR2 from the germline V gene are SGHKS and YYEKEE (reference sequence). Trimming removed 0 bases at V and 4 bases at J, with 10 bases between. The CDR3 totals 15 residues. CDR3 sequence (DNA): TGTGCCAGCAGCTTGGCAGGGTGGAATAATGAAAAACTGTTTTTT. The encoded protein is CASSLAGWNNEKLFF.

The sample holds one count of this clone. This chain connects TRBV2 to TRBJ1-6; D is perhaps TRBD1 (6 bases). Germline V lookup: CDR1 SNHLY, CDR2 FYNNEI. Trimming cost V 1 base and J 10 bases, with 11 bases left between them. CDR3 length: 14 amino acids. The CDR3 protein is CASSEGTVGSPLHF. CDR3 bases: TGTGCCAGCAGTGAAGGGACAGTTGGCTCACCCCTCCACTTT. The full variable domain, its missing parts supplied by reference TRBV2 and TRBJ1-6, is EPEVTQTPSHQVTQMGQEVILRCVPISNHLYFYWYRQILGQKVEFLVSFYNNEISEKSEIFDDQFSVERPDGSNFTLKIRSTKLEDSAMYFCASSEGTVGSPLHFGNGTRLTVT.

The genes are TRBV3-1 (or the pseudogene TRBV3-2) and TRBJ2-7, with a tentative D call TRBD1 (5 bases). The CDR3 length is 13 residues. The V gene's germline CDR1 is LGHDT and CDR2 YNNKEL (reference sequence). Trimming removed 1 base at V and 7 bases at J, with 11 bases between. CDR3 in DNA: TGTGCCAGCAGCCAAGGACAGATTAGAGAGCAGTACTTC. Translation gives CASSQGQIREQYF.

This clone was detected once. The chain carries TRBV30 and TRBJ2-3, with D perhaps TRBD1 (6 bases). Trimming shortened V by 0 bases and J by 9 bases, and 10 bases separated the two germline ends. CDR1 is GTSNPN, CDR2 SVGIG, per germline (reference sequence). The CDR3 length is 12 residues. The CDR3 sequence: CAWSVPTGTQYF. In DNA, the CDR3 is TGTGCCTGGAGTGTCCCGACAGGAACGCAGTATTTT.